This T cell receptor (beta chain) was found in a study of cytomegalovirus exposure and HLA in healthy donors. The wider study: Among the approximately 410 genotyped donors, around 81% were placed in the Caucasian-associated ancestry cluster. The study, taken as a whole, reports: A likely sequencing artifact accounted for one observed cluster of highly shared sequence variants. Near-uniform donor sequencing depth was presumed by presence/absence analyses.

The PCR was carried out with 60 Vbeta primers and 13 Jbeta primers. Using immunoSEQ multiplex PCR, the repertoire was profiled, and TCRdb retains in-frame clones only, with some absent. The table records some 150,000 clones, 70% to 80% of them present only once. CDR3 length equals 13 residues. Germline V gene data show CDR1 as SGDLS and CDR2 as YYNGEE. The germline V and J ends were trimmed by 4 bases and 1 base, with 8 bases remaining between them. Turning to this clone: Antigen specificity is unknown.

Sequencing was performed on PBMCs. This clonotype was obtained from a man aged 25-40 years in good health and CMV-seropositive. V is TRBV9 and J is TRBJ1-1, with D possibly matching TRBD1 (6 bases). The CDR3 DNA reads as TGTGCCAGCAGCCAGACAGGGAACACTGAAGCTTTCTTT. It codes for CASSQTGNTEAFF.